The present entry profiles one T cell receptor beta chain with its context. Its antigen is currently unknown. This entry comes from a study of OX40 agonist ivuxolimab in advanced cancers. Study summary: Ivuxolimab doses were 0.01, 0.1, 0.3, 1.5, 3 or 10 mg/kg every 2 weeks. Aged roughly 23 to 90 with a mean of roughly 63 years, they were approximately 80% male.

The CDR3 is 17 residues long. Germline V gives CDR1 SEHNR, CDR2 FQNEAQ (reference sequence). V shed 1 base, J shed 1 base, and the junction held 9 bases outside the gene matches. The repertoire was sequenced with immunoSEQ multiplex PCR; TCRdb's copy has only in-frame clones and lacks some. In the table there are over 40,000 clones, 65% to 85% of which are singletons. Points from the study as a whole: On average, CD8+ T cells had more expanded clones than CD4+.

The TCR was taken from an adult with an advanced solid tumor such as melanoma, head and neck, liver or kidney cancer. Specimen: CD4+ or CD8+ T cells sorted from blood, collected in a trial of the OX40 agonist ivuxolimab. The chain carries TRBV7-9 and TRBJ2-5; TRBD2 matches 7 bases. The CDR3 DNA is TGTGCCAGCAGCTTAGGCGGCGGCGGGAGTATCCAAGAGACCCAGTACTTC. Protein product: CASSLGGGGSIQETQYF. The variable domain in full, with the rest retrieved from reference TRBV7-9 and TRBJ2-5, is DTGVSQNPRHKITKRGQNVTFRCDPISEHNRLYWYRQTLGQGPEFLTYFQNEAQLEKSRLLSDRFSAERPKGSFSTLEIQRTEQGDSAMYLCASSLGGGGSIQETQYFGPGTRLLVL.